This entry concerns a single TCR beta chain. This entry comes from a study of blood T cell repertoires in COVID-19. Study background: Samples taken during acute and convalescent COVID-19 were collected in the United States, Italy and Spain. PBMCs, B-cell-depleted T cells, or T cells provided the cDNA or gDNA that made up the material.

Authors' processing steps: Estimation of nucleated cell counts relied on the amplification of reference gene primers. Assay used: immunoSEQ multiplex PCR; TCRdb lists only in-frame clones, some missing. The V and J calls and clone size come from that table; D and trimming were worked out from the DNA. The sample holds 200,000 to 300,000 clones, more than 80% seen once. The CDR3 has 15 amino acids. Germline values: CDR1 LNHDA, CDR2 SQIVND (reference sequence). Trimming pared 3 bases from V and 9 bases from J, leaving 18 bases between. V is TRBV19 and J is TRBJ2-1, with a tentative D call TRBD2 (5 bases). The sample taken for sequencing was peripheral blood. The receptor was derived from a woman of 80 years or more with COVID-19, enrolled during active disease. The CDR3 reads CASSIRRLEGSEQFF. CDR3 DNA sequence: TGTGCCAGTAGTATTCGGCGGCTAGAGGGCTCTGAGCAGTTCTTC.